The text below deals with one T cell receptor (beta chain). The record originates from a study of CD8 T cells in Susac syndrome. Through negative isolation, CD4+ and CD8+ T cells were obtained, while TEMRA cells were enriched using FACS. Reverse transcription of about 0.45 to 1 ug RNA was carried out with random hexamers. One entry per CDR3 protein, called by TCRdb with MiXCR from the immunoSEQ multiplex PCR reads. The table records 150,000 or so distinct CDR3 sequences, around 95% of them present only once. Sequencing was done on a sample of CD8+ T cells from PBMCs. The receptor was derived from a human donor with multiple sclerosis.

Here the CDR3 DNA reads TGTGCCAGCGGGGACGGAGCCTCCTACGAGCAGTACTTC. Its translation: CASGDGASYEQYF. The V and J genes are TRBV2 and TRBJ2-7, with D perhaps TRBD1 or TRBD2 (5 bases each). Trimming removed 8 bases from V and 0 bases from J, with 11 bases in between. The germline V gene encodes CDR1 SNHLY and CDR2 FYNNEI. This CDR3 has 13 amino acids. Filled out from reference TRBV2 and TRBJ2-7, the complete variable domain reads EPEVTQTPSHQVTQMGQEVILRCVPISNHLYFYWYRQILGQKVEFLVSFYNNEISEKSEIFDDQFSVERPDGSNFTLKIRSTKLEDSAMYFCASGDGASYEQYFGPGTRLTVT.